The sequence of this TCR beta chain was determined in a study of neurological immune-mediated disorders. Study-level points and caveats: The greatest TCR clonal expansion occurred in HTLV-1-associated myelopathy and the least in multiple sclerosis, which fell below healthy controls. The study found no CDR3 amino acid sequences shared by expanded clones across subjects, suggesting private repertoires in all groups.

In regard to this clonotype: What it recognizes is unknown.

Synthesis of cDNA used 5'RACE (with 10-nucleotide random UMIs). Using its own MiXCR run on the 5' RACE reads, TCRdb lists one record per CDR3 protein. The data contain tens of thousands of distinct CDR3 sequences, about a tenth of them singletons. The time point is: longitudinal time-point 1 (baseline). This CDR3 has 13 amino acids. V dropped 5 bases and J dropped 8 bases, with 13 bases sitting between them. Germline CDR1 DFQATT, CDR2 SNEGSKA (reference sequence). This chain uses TRBV20-1 with TRBJ1-6, with a weak D call TRBD1 (6 bases). Sequenced input: PBMCs. The source is a man aged 25 to 45 in good health. CDR3 sequence (DNA): TGCAGTGCTTTACAGGGTGTTTATTCACCCCTCCACTTT. Translating gives CSALQGVYSPLHF.